A single T cell receptor beta chain is shown here with its context. Its antigen is undetermined. This specimen belongs to a study of shared clonotypes between healthy human individuals. Naive CD8 cells lacked CD45RO, underwent positive selection for CCR7 and left out terminally differentiated effector memory CD45RA+ cells. After removal of 5 bases from V and 3 bases from J, the junction contained 7 bases not matched to a gene. The CDR3 runs to 14 residues. Germline V gene lookup returns CDR1 SGHNT and CDR2 YYREEE (reference sequence). Study results and caveats: The small donor group covered limited genetic and exposure diversity.

TCRdb's table, derived via immunoSEQ multiplex PCR, lists solely in-frame clones and lacks some. The sample holds roughly 2.1 million clones; roughly 91% are singletons and the top ten take over 1.5%. This receptor was taken from a young man in good health. Some clones in this sample may be carry-over from other donors' samples. Sequencing used naive CD8+ T cells from PBMCs. The chain couples TRBV5-4 to TRBJ1-2; 7 nucleotides align to TRBD1. In nucleotides, the CDR3 is TGTGCCAGCAGAGACAGGGCGGTGGACTATGGCTACACCTTC. This translates into CASRDRAVDYGYTF. The complete variable domain, with remaining parts taken from reference TRBV5-4 and TRBJ1-2, reads ETGVTQSPTHLIKTRGQQVTLRCSSQSGHNTVSWYQQALGQGPQFIFQYYREEENGRGNFPPRFSGLQFPNYSSELNVNALELDDSALYLCASRDRAVDYGYTFGSGTRLTVV.